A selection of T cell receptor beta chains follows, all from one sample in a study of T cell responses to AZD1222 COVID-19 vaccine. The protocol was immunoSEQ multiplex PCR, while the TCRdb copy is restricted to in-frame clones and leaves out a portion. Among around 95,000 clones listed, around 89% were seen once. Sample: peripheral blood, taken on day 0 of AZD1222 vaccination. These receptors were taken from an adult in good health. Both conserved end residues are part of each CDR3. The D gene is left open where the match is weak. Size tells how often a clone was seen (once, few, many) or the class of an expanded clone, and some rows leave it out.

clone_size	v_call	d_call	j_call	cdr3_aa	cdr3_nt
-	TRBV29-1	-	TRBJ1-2	CSVGAGENGYTF	TGCAGCGTTGGGGCAGGGGAAAATGGCTACACCTTC
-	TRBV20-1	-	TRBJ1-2	CSASPYGYTF	TGCAGTGCGAGTCCATATGGCTACACCTTC
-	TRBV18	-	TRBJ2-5	CASSPEAGLETQYF	TGTGCCAGCTCACCCGAGGCGGGGCTGGAGACCCAGTACTTC
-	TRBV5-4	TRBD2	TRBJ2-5	CASSSSGAETQYF	TGTGCCAGCAGTTCTAGCGGGGCGGAGACCCAGTACTTC
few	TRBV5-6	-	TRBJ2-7	CASSLDSGAEQYF	TGTGCCAGCAGCTTGGATTCGGGTGCCGAGCAGTACTTC
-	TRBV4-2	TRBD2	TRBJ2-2	CASSQDHRPGLAANTGELFF	TGTGCCAGCAGCCAAGATCATCGACCCGGACTAGCGGCGAACACCGGGGAGCTGTTTTTT
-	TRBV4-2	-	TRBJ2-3	CASSLPGDTQYF	TGTGCCAGCAGCCTACCCGGGGATACGCAGTATTTT
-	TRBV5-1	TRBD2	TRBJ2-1	CASSRSGRAVNNEQFF	TGCGCCAGCAGCCGTAGCGGGAGGGCTGTGAACAATGAGCAGTTCTTC
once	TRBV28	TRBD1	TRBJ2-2	CASREGQGVTGELFF	TGTGCCAGCAGAGAGGGACAGGGGGTCACCGGGGAGCTGTTTTTT
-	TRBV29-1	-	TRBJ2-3	CSVQPGDTQYF	TGCAGCGTACAGCCCGGGGATACGCAGTATTTT
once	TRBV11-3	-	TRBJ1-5	CASSLRQNQPQHF	TGTGCCAGCAGCTTAAGACAGAATCAGCCCCAGCATTTT
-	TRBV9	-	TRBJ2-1	CASSVGASANEQFF	TGTGCCAGCAGCGTAGGGGCTAGCGCTAATGAGCAGTTCTTC
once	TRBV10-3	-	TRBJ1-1	CAIGRDVGNTEAFF	TGTGCCATCGGGAGGGACGTGGGGAACACTGAAGCTTTCTTT
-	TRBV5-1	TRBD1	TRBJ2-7	CASSLRTGMGSYEQYF	TGCGCCAGCAGCTTGCGGACAGGGATGGGGTCCTACGAGCAGTACTTC
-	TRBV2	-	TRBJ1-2	CASNGDSPGYTF	TGTGCCAGCAACGGGGATTCCCCGGGCTACACCTTC
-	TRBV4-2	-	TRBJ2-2	CASSPGSGELFF	TGTGCCAGCAGCCCCGGTTCCGGGGAGCTGTTTTTT
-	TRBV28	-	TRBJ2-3	CASSLGLPTGDTQYF	TGTGCCAGCAGTCTCGGGCTCCCGACTGGGGATACGCAGTATTTT
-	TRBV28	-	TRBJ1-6	CASSLIESSYNSPLHF	TGTGCCAGCAGTTTAATAGAGAGCTCCTATAATTCACCCCTCCACTTT
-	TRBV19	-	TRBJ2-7	CASLGPSYEQYF	TGTGCCAGCCTGGGGCCCTCCTACGAGCAGTACTTC
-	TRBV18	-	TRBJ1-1	CASSPPSAGQATEAFF	TGTGCCAGCTCACCACCATCGGCCGGGCAGGCCACTGAAGCTTTCTTT
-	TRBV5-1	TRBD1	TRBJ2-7	CASSPGQVTYEQYF	TGCGCCAGCAGCCCTGGACAGGTTACCTACGAGCAGTACTTC
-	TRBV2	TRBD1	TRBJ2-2	CASSVRQGGSFTGELFF	TGTGCCAGCAGTGTCCGACAGGGGGGGTCGTTCACCGGGGAGCTGTTTTTT
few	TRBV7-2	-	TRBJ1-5	CASSLEGQPQHF	TGTGCCAGCAGCTTAGAGGGTCAGCCCCAGCATTTT
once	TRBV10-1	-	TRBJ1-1	CASSERRDWNTEAFF	TGCGCCAGCAGTGAGCGTAGGGATTGGAACACTGAAGCTTTCTTT